The 9 T cell receptor beta chains below all came from one sample that was sequenced in a study of spatial heterogeneity in lung cancer (dated by TCRdb to about 2019). Library generation was performed with 5' RACE. Sequencing took place on a NextSeq 500. TCRdb redid the processing of the public reads, applying fastp at Q25 and MiXCR, and retained in-frame beta chains. Rows merge per CDR3 protein into single entries with the most common DNA and genes. The sample table lists around 10,000 distinct CDR3 sequences, about a fifth of them with a count of one. About two fifths of the sample comes from the top ten. What the time point label conveys for this sample: blood at routine non-recurrence follow-up after resection. Sequencing was performed on PBMCs, taken at follow-up. These receptors were obtained from a male donor with early-stage non-small cell lung cancer.

The rearrangement joins TRBV4-1 to TRBJ1-1; tentatively, D is TRBD1 (6 bases). The CDR3 covers 12 residues. Per germline, CDR1 MGHRA and CDR2 YSYEKL. Trimming removed 10 bases at V and 0 bases at J, with 9 bases between. The CDR3 loop reads CATRGMNTEAFF. CDR3 sequence (DNA): TGCGCCACGAGGGGGATGAACACTGAAGCTTTCTTT.

This clonotype was picked up many times. The J gene is TRBJ1-3, the V gene TRBV10-3; D is uncertain. V lost 7 bases to trimming and J lost 3 bases, with 10 bases between them. The CDR3 covers 13 residues. CDR1 is ENHRY and CDR2 is SYGVKD in the germline V gene. The CDR3 loop reads CAITMQDGNTIYF. Here the CDR3 DNA reads TGTGCCATCACGATGCAGGATGGAAACACCATATATTTT.

CDR3 bases: TGTGCCAGCAGCTCAAGTTGGGGCCGGGACACCCATCAGCAGTACTTC. This codes for CASSSSWGRDTHQQYF. The J gene is TRBJ2-7, the V gene TRBV3-1, with D possibly being TRBD1 (6 bases). This CDR3 contains 16 residues. Germline V CDR1 and CDR2: LGHDT, YNNKEL (reference sequence). The germline V and J ends were trimmed by 5 bases and 8 bases, with 25 bases remaining between them.

The V call is TRBV3-1, the J call TRBJ2-5; D might be TRBD1 (6 bases). CDR3 length equals 15 residues. Germline CDR1 is LGHDT and CDR2 is YNNKEL (reference sequence). With 5 bases removed from V and 0 bases from J, the gap between germline ends came to 13 bases. The chain's CDR3 is CASSNSGTNQETQYF. As DNA, the CDR3 is TGTGCCAGCAGCAACTCCGGGACAAACCAAGAGACCCAGTACTTC.

This clonotype was observed many times. The chain employs TRBV20-1 and TRBJ2-1; 10 nucleotides align to TRBD2. Germline-derived CDR1 and CDR2 are DFQATT and SNEGSKA (reference sequence). J lost 7 bases, V lost 0 bases, and 6 bases had no gene match. This CDR3 is built from 15 residues. The CDR3 region is CSARDPLAGENEQFF. The DNA for the CDR3 is TGCAGTGCTAGAGATCCCCTAGCGGGAGAGAATGAGCAGTTCTTC.

The chain uses TRBV20-1 and TRBJ2-7; TRBD1 matches at 8 bases. The CDR3 totals 14 residues. The germline V gene encodes CDR1 DFQATT and CDR2 SNEGSKA (reference sequence). J was trimmed by 0 bases and V by 6 bases; bases with no gene match: 7. The CDR3 region is CSAMGQEISYEQYF. The CDR3, as DNA: TGCAGTGCCATGGGACAGGAGATCTCCTACGAGCAGTACTTC.

By proportion, this clonotype is medium-sized. This sequence joins TRBV6-5 and TRBJ1-6, with D perhaps matching TRBD1 (5 bases). Germline V gene data show CDR1 as MNHEY and CDR2 as SVGAGI. V was shortened by 7 bases and J by 10 bases, with 17 bases between the two germline ends. This CDR3 comprises 14 residues. The CDR3 loop reads CASKNQGVGSPLHF. The CDR3 DNA reads TGTGCCAGCAAGAATCAGGGAGTAGGGTCACCCCTCCACTTT.

The genes are TRBV2 and TRBJ2-7; no clear D gene. Trimming left V 4 bases short and J 3 bases short, with 7 bases between. The germline V gene encodes CDR1 SNHLY and CDR2 FYNNEI. This CDR3 is 12 amino acids long. The CDR3 region is CASSVLVYEQYF. DNA for the CDR3: TGTGCCAGCAGTGTATTAGTCTACGAGCAGTACTTC. Full variable domain (rest looked up from reference TRBV2 and TRBJ2-7): EPEVTQTPSHQVTQMGQEVILRCVPISNHLYFYWYRQILGQKVEFLVSFYNNEISEKSEIFDDQFSVERPDGSNFTLKIRSTKLEDSAMYFCASSVLVYEQYFGPGTRLTVT.

The chain combines TRBV7-9 with TRBJ1-2, with a weak D call TRBD1 (5 bases). V was cut by 3 bases and J by 6 bases, with 17 bases left in between. Germline CDR1 and CDR2: SEHNR and FQNEAQ (reference sequence). This CDR3 is 15 amino acids long. Here the CDR3 DNA reads TGTGCCAGCAGCTTTGGGGCAACCCCTACTCATGGCTACACCTTC. The encoded protein is CASSFGATPTHGYTF.